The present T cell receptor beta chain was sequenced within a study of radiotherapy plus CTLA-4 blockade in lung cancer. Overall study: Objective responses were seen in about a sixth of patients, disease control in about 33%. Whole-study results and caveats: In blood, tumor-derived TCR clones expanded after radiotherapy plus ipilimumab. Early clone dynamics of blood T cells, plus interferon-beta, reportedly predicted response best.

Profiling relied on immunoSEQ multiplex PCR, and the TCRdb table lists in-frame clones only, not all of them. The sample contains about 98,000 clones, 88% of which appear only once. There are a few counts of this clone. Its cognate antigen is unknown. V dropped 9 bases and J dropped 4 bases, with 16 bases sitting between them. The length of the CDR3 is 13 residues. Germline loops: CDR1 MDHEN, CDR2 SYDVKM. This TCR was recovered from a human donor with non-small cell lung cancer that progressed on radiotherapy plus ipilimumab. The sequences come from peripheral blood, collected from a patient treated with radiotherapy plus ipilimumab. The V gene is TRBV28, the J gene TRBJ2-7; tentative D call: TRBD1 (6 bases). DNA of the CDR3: TGTGCCAGTAGACAGGAGCTCCTTTACGAGCAGTACTTC. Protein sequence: CASRQELLYEQYF. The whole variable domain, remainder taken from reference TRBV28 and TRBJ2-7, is DVKVTQSSRYLVKRTGEKVFLECVQDMDHENMFWYRQDPGLGLRLIYFSYDVKMKEKGDIPEGYSVSREKKERFSLILESASTNQTSMYLCASRQELLYEQYFGPGTRLTVT.